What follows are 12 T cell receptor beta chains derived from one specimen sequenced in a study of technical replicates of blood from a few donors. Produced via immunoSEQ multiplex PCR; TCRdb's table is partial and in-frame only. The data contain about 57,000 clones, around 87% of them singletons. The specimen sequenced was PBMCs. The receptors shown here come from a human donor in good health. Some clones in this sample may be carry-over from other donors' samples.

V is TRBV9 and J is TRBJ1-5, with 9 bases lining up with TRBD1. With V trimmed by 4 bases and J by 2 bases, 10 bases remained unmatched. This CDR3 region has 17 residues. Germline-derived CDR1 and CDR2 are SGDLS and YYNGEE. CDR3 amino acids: CASSSGQGDTGNQPQHF. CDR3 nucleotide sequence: TGTGCCAGCAGCTCGGGACAGGGAGATACTGGCAATCAGCCCCAGCATTTT.

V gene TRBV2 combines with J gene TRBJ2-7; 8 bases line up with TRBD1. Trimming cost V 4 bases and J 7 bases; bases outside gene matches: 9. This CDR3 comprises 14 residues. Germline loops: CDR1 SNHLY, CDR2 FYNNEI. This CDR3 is CASSGDRRPGEQYF. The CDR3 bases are TGTGCCAGCAGTGGGGACAGGCGTCCGGGAGAGCAGTACTTC.

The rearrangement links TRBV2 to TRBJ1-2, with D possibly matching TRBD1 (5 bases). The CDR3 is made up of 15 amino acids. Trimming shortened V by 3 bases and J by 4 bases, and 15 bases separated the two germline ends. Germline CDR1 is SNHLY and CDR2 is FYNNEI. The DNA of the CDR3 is TGTGCCAGCAGTGAGGGGAGGGGACGTGGCTATGGCTACACCTTC. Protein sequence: CASSEGRGRGYGYTF.

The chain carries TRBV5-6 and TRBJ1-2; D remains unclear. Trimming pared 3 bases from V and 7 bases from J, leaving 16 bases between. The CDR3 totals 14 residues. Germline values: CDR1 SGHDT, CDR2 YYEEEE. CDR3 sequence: CASSSGLTSLGYTF. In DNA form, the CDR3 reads TGTGCCAGCAGCTCCGGACTGACGAGCCTTGGCTACACCTTC.

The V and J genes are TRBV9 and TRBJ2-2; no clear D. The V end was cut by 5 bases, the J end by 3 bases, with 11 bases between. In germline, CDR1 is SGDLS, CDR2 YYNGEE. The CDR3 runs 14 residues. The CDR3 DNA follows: TGTGCCAGCAGGTACTCTGGAGACACCGGGGAGCTGTTTTTT. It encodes CASRYSGDTGELFF.

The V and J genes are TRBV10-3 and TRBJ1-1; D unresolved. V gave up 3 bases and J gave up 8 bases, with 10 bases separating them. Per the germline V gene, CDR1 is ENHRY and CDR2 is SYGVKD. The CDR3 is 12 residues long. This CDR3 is CAISDWPGEAFF. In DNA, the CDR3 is TGTGCCATCAGTGATTGGCCAGGCGAAGCTTTCTTT.

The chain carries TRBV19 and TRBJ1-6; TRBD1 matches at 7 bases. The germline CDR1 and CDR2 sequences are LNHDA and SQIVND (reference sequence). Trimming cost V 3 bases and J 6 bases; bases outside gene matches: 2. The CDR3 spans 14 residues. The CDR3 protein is CASSIGTVNSPLHF. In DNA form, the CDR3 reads TGTGCCAGTAGTATTGGGACAGTTAATTCACCCCTCCACTTT.

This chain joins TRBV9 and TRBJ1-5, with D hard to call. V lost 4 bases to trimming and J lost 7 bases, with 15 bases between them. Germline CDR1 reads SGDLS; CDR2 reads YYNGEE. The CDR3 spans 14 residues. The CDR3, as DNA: TGTGCCAGCAGCAACGGAGACTCGAGGCAGCCCCAGCATTTT. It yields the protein CASSNGDSRQPQHF.

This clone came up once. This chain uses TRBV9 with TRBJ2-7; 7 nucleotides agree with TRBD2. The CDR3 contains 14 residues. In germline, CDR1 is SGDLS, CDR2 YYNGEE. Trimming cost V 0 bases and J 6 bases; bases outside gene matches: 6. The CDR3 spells CASSVDGGSVEQYF. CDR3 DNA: TGTGCCAGCAGCGTAGACGGCGGGAGTGTCGAGCAGTACTTC.

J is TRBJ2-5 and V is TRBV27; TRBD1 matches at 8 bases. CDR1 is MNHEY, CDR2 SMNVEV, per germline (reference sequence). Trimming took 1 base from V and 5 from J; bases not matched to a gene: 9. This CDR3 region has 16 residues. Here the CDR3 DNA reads TGTGCCAGCAGTTTATGGGCAGGGGGCTACGAGGAGACCCAGTACTTC. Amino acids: CASSLWAGGYEETQYF.

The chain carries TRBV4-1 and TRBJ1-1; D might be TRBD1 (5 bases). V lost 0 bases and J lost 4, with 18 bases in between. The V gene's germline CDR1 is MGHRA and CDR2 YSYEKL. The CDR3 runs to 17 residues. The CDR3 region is CASSQEALRGSGTEAFF. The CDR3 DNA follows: TGCGCCAGCAGCCAAGAGGCGCTGCGGGGGTCTGGCACTGAAGCTTTCTTT.

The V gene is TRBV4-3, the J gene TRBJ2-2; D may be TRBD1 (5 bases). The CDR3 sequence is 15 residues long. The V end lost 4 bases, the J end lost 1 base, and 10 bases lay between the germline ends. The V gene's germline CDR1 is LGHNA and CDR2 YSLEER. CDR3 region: CASSPGTGNTGELFF. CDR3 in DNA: TGCGCCAGCAGCCCCGGAACAGGGAACACCGGGGAGCTGTTTTTT.